This TCR beta chain was found in a study of blood T cells in healthy people across ages. Notes on the study in general: Compared with aged donors, long-lived donors showed fewer expanded clones, suggesting selection. TCR beta diversity per million T cells fell roughly linearly with age.

Germline lookup yields CDR1 SGHVS and CDR2 FNYEAQ. The CDR3 is 16 amino acids. The ends were cut back, 0 bases at V and 4 bases at J, with 13 bases in the middle. There are many counts of this clonotype. The antigen is unknown. The authors ran a second PCR of 7 to 11 cycles using a sample-barcoded 5' primer and a J-beta primer mix. Researchers report that a template-switch adaptor with 12 random nucleotides tagged each cDNA molecule. From each sample, at least 2.5 million paired-end reads containing CDR3 were obtained. TCRdb itself ran the 5' RACE reads through MiXCR, one entry per CDR3 protein. The sample records more than 800,000 distinct CDR3 sequences, roughly 26% being singletons.

The sequenced sample consisted of blood. The V gene is TRBV7-6, the J gene TRBJ2-1; perhaps TRBD2 as D (6 bases). The sequence was obtained from an elderly woman in good health. The CDR3 DNA follows: TGTGCCAGCAGCTTAGCCCCGGGAGCAATGTACAATGAGCAGTTCTTC. It is translated as CASSLAPGAMYNEQFF. Drawing the rest from reference TRBV7-6 and TRBJ2-1, the complete variable domain is GAGVSQSPRYKVTKRGQDVALRCDPISGHVSLYWYRQALGQGPEFLTYFNYEAQQDKSGLPNDRFSAERPEGSISTLTIQRTEQRDSAMYRCASSLAPGAMYNEQFFGPGTRLTVL.